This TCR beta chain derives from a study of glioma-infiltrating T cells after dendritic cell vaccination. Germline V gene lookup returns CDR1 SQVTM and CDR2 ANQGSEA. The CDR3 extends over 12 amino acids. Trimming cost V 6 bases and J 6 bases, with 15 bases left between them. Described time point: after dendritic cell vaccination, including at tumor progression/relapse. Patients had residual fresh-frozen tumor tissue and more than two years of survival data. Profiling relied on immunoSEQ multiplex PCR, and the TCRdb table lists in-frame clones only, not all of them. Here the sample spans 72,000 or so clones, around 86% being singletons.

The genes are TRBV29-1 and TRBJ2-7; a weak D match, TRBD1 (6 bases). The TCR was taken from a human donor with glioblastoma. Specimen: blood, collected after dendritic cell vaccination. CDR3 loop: CSVGTSRSEQYF. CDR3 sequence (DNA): TGCAGCGTAGGGACATCTCGAAGCGAGCAGTACTTC.